The 6 T cell receptor beta chains below were found in one sample sequenced in a study of T cells in localized non-small cell lung cancer. The repertoire was sequenced with immunoSEQ multiplex PCR; TCRdb's copy has only in-frame clones and lacks some. The data show over 70,000 clones, roughly 93% seen once. The material sequenced was PBMCs, taken before any cancer treatment. The receptors here all came from a woman aged 40-75 years with stage II squamous cell lung carcinoma.

The chain uses TRBV5-1 and TRBJ2-1; TRBD2 matches 10 bases. Germline V gene data show CDR1 as SGHRS and CDR2 as YFSETQ. V lost 0 bases, J lost 3 bases, and 6 bases stayed unmatched. The CDR3 loop spans 17 amino acids. The CDR3 protein is CASSLEGSGRFYNEQFF. The CDR3 nucleotides are TGCGCCAGCAGCTTGGAGGGTAGCGGGAGGTTCTACAATGAGCAGTTCTTC.

This chain uses TRBV29-1 with TRBJ2-5; the D gene is possibly TRBD2 (6 bases). The CDR3 is 13 residues long. The V gene lost 7 bases and the J gene lost 5 bases, with 17 bases spanning the gap. Germline CDR1 is SQVTM and CDR2 is ANQGSEA. CDR3: CSALGRGRETQYF. CDR3 sequence (DNA): TGCAGCGCCCTTGGGCGGGGTAGGGAGACCCAGTACTTC. Full variable domain (outside the CDR3, taken from reference TRBV29-1 and TRBJ2-5): SAVISQKPSRDICQRGTSLTIQCQVDSQVTMMFWYRQQPGQSLTLIATANQGSEATYESGFVIDKFPISRPNLTFSTLTVSNMSPEDSSIYLCSALGRGRETQYFGPGTRLLVL.

This sequence joins TRBV6-6 and TRBJ1-6, with D unclear. V lost 10 bases and J 7 bases, leaving 11 bases between the germline ends. Germline V gene sequence: CDR1 MNHNY, CDR2 SVGAGI (reference sequence). This CDR3 has 12 amino acids. The CDR3 DNA is TGTGCCACCCTAGCGGGGAATTCACCCCTCCACTTT. Its translation is CATLAGNSPLHF.

This clone was recorded only once. The V and J genes are TRBV5-1 and TRBJ1-1; D remains ambiguous. The CDR3 sequence is 14 residues long. V was cut by 3 bases and J by 3 bases, with 12 bases left in between. Per the germline V gene, CDR1 is SGHRS and CDR2 is YFSETQ. The CDR3 sequence is CASSSGDADTEAFF. Written as DNA, the CDR3 is TGCGCCAGCAGCTCGGGAGACGCGGACACTGAAGCTTTCTTT.

V usage is TRBV6-5 and J usage is TRBJ2-7; weak D call: TRBD2 (5 bases). From germline, CDR1 is MNHEY and CDR2 SVGAGI. This CDR3 has 15 amino acids. With 6 bases removed from V and 7 bases from J, the gap between germline ends came to 22 bases. The CDR3 nucleotides read TGTGCCAGCAGCCCCGAAGGTGTCGGGGTATGGGAGCAGTACTTC. It specifies CASSPEGVGVWEQYF.

This chain joins TRBV7-9 and TRBJ1-3; 7 bases map to TRBD1. V gave up 5 bases and J gave up 0 bases; unmatched junction bases: 4. CDR3 length: 15 residues. CDR1 is SEHNR, CDR2 FQNEAQ, per germline (reference sequence). The CDR3 here is CASSQGQFSGNTIYF. In nucleotides, the CDR3 is TGTGCCAGCAGCCAGGGACAGTTCTCTGGAAACACCATATATTTT.